One T cell receptor (beta chain) is described in this entry. The data are from a study of cytomegalovirus exposure and HLA in healthy donors. The length of the CDR3 is 16 residues. From germline, CDR1 is SGDLS and CDR2 YYNGEE. The V gene end was trimmed by 1 base and the J gene end by 2 bases; junction bases not matched to a gene: 5. PCR primers comprised 60 Vbeta and 13 Jbeta primers. Here immunoSEQ multiplex PCR was the method, and the copy in TCRdb shows in-frame clones only, minus some. This table holds over 100,000 clones, 75% to 80% found once. Sequencing was done on a sample of PBMCs. The sequence was collected from a male donor in good health and CMV-seronegative. The genes are TRBV9 and TRBJ2-3, with 9 bases that match TRBD2. The CDR3 bases are TGTGCCAGCAGCGTATCTGGCGGGGGGGACACAGATACGCAGTATTTT. Translated: CASSVSGGGDTDTQYF. The full variable domain, completed using reference TRBV9 and TRBJ2-3, is DSGVTQTPKHLITATGQRVTLRCSPRSGDLSVYWYQQSLDQGLQFLIQYYNGEERAKGNILERFSAQQFPDLHSELNLSSLELGDSALYFCASSVSGGGDTDTQYFGPGTRLTVL.